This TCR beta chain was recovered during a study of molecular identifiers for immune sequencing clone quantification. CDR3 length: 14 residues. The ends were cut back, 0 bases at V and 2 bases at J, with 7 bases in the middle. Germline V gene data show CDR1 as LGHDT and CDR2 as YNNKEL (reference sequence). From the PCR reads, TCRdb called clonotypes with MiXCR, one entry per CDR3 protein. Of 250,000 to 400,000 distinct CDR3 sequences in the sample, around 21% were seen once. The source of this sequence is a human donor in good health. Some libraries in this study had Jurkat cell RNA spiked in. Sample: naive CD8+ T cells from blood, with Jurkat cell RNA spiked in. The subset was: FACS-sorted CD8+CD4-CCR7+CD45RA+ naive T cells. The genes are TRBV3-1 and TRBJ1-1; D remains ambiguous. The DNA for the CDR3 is TGTGCCAGCAGCCAAGAAACGGCCAACACTGAAGCTTTCTTT. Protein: CASSQETANTEAFF. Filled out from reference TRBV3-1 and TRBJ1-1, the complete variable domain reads DTAVSQTPKYLVTQMGNDKSIKCEQNLGHDTMYWYKQDSKKFLKIMFSYNNKELIINETVPNRFSPKSPDKAHLNLHINSLELGDSAVYFCASSQETANTEAFFGQGTRLTVV.